Below, 19 T cell receptor beta chains from the same sample are listed, as sequenced in a study of vaccination effects on CD4 cells after COVID-19. Profiling relied on immunoSEQ multiplex PCR, and the TCRdb table lists in-frame clones only, not all of them. The table includes around 50,000 clones, approximately 70% detected once. Having been cultured for roughly 10 days, the cells underwent CD4+ T cell isolation. Their antigens are not known. The sequences come from CD4+ T cells from PBMCs cultured without peptide, collected before COVID-19 vaccination. The source is a human donor who received a COVID-19 vaccine.

This clone was seen more than once but under ten times. The chain links TRBV24-1 to TRBJ2-3, with D tentatively TRBD2 (6 bases). The germline gives CDR1 KGHDR, CDR2 SFDVKD. Trimming took 9 bases from V and 0 from J, leaving 21 bases between them. The CDR3 has 17 residues. DNA for the CDR3: TGTGCCACCGCCCCCGGGACTGGCTTTTCTAGCACAGATACGCAGTATTTT. Its protein is CATAPGTGFSSTDTQYF.

This clone was seen a few times. The chain is built from TRBV5-6 and TRBJ2-7; 14 bases fit TRBD2. CDR1 SGHDT and CDR2 YYEEEE come from the germline V gene. The CDR3 spans 18 residues. Losses at the gene ends were 3 bases for V and 0 bases for J; bases not matched to a gene: 8. Here the CDR3 reads CASSSRLAGGRLSYEQYF. The CDR3 region has the DNA TGTGCCAGCAGCTCACGACTAGCGGGAGGGAGACTCTCCTACGAGCAGTACTTC.

V usage is TRBV30 and J usage is TRBJ2-2; D may be TRBD1 (6 bases). Germline values: CDR1 GTSNPN, CDR2 SVGIG (reference sequence). CDR3 length: 13 amino acids. V was cut by 2 bases and J by 6 bases, with 10 bases left in between. CDR3 sequence reads: CAWSLTGAGELFF. Here the CDR3 DNA reads TGTGCCTGGAGTCTGACAGGCGCCGGGGAGCTGTTTTTT.

The gene calls are TRBV5-4 and TRBJ2-3, with 8 nucleotides matching TRBD2. The V gene end was trimmed by 4 bases and the J gene end by 2 bases; junction bases not matched to a gene: 6. There are 15 residues in the CDR3. The germline V gene encodes CDR1 SGHNT and CDR2 YYREEE (reference sequence). The DNA for the CDR3 is TGTGCCAGCAGCCACCAAGCGGGAGACACAGATACGCAGTATTTT. It is translated as CASSHQAGDTDTQYF.

This clone has just one count. The chain has TRBV11-2 and TRBJ2-3; 7 bases align to TRBD1. CDR1 and CDR2 from the germline V gene are SGHAT and FQNNGV. With 1 base clipped from V and 4 bases from J, the junction kept 5 bases outside the gene matches. The CDR3 spans 15 residues. The CDR3 region has the DNA TGTGCCAGCAGCTTAGGGGACAGAAGGCCAGATACGCAGTATTTT. Encoded protein: CASSLGDRRPDTQYF.

This chain connects TRBV4-2 to TRBJ1-2; 7 bases are a match to TRBD1. The V gene end was trimmed by 0 bases and the J gene end by 0 bases; junction bases not matched to a gene: 1. There are 15 residues in the CDR3. Germline V gene sequence: CDR1 LGHNA, CDR2 YNFKEQ. As DNA, the CDR3 is TGTGCCAGCAGCCAAGAGCAGGGGGCTAACTATGGCTACACCTTC. Residues: CASSQEQGANYGYTF.

This chain joins TRBV10-3 and TRBJ2-2; D could derive from TRBD1 or TRBD2 (5 bases each). CDR1 ENHRY and CDR2 SYGVKD come from the germline V gene. Deletions cut 5 bases from V and 4 bases from J, with 14 bases between. There are 15 residues in the CDR3. The CDR3 coding sequence is TGTGCCATCAGTCCGGGGCGGCCGGGCACCGGGGAGCTGTTTTTT. Amino acid sequence: CAISPGRPGTGELFF.

V usage is TRBV6-1 and J usage is TRBJ1-5; D is ambiguous. This CDR3 has 15 residues. V shed 1 base and J shed 0 bases, with 7 bases lying between them. Germline V gene data show CDR1 as MNHNS and CDR2 as SASEGT. CDR3 protein: CASSEVASSNQPQHF. CDR3 in DNA: TGTGCCAGCAGTGAAGTTGCGAGTAGCAATCAGCCCCAGCATTTT.

This clone has a single count. The rearrangement joins TRBV18 to TRBJ2-1, with 7 positions matching TRBD1. CDR1 is KGHSH and CDR2 is LQKENI in the germline V gene. The ends lost 2 bases at V and 8 bases at J; junction bases unmatched: 9. CDR3 length: 15 residues. CDR3 nucleotides: TGTGCCAGCTCACCATCGACAGGGACGGTCGATGAGCAGTTCTTC. Protein: CASSPSTGTVDEQFF.

The chain uses TRBV11-2 and TRBJ2-7; D perhaps matches TRBD1 (6 bases). The CDR3 sequence is 15 residues long. Germline V lookup: CDR1 SGHAT, CDR2 FQNNGV. V was clipped by 1 base and J by 3 bases, with 13 bases between them. As DNA, the CDR3 is TGTGCCAGCAGCTTAGCCCGACAGGCGAACTACGAGCAGTACTTC. Amino acid sequence: CASSLARQANYEQYF.

The chain links TRBV3-1 (or the pseudogene TRBV3-2) to TRBJ1-2; 9 nucleotides line up with TRBD1. The CDR3 covers 12 residues. Germline V lookup: CDR1 LGHDT, CDR2 YNNKEL (reference sequence). Trimming cost V 4 bases and J 8 bases; bases outside gene matches: 2. The chain's CDR3 is CASSRTGEGYTF. The CDR3 DNA is TGTGCCAGCAGCCGGACAGGGGAAGGCTACACCTTC.

This chain uses TRBV5-1 with TRBJ2-1, with 10 nucleotides matching TRBD2. V trimming: 4 bases; J trimming: 3 bases; junction bases outside the gene matches: 4. Germline CDR1 and CDR2: SGHRS and YFSETQ. This CDR3 spans 15 amino acids. The CDR3 spells CASSIAGGRYNEQFF. Here the CDR3 DNA reads TGCGCCAGCAGCATAGCGGGGGGCCGCTACAATGAGCAGTTCTTC. The variable domain in full, completed from reference TRBV5-1 and TRBJ2-1, reads KAGVTQTPRYLIKTRGQQVTLSCSPISGHRSVSWYQQTPGQGLQFLFEYFSETQRNKGNFPGRFSGRQFSNSRSEMNVSTLELGDSALYLCASSIAGGRYNEQFFGPGTRLTVL.

The chain uses TRBV5-1 and TRBJ2-3, with D hard to call. There are 15 residues in the CDR3. V shed 2 bases and J shed 0 bases, with 10 bases lying between them. Looked up from germline, CDR1 is SGHRS and CDR2 is YFSETQ. CDR3 residues: CASSFKGSSTDTQYF. In nucleotides, the CDR3 is TGCGCCAGCAGCTTTAAGGGTTCTAGCACAGATACGCAGTATTTT.

The chain links TRBV3-1 (or the pseudogene TRBV3-2) to TRBJ2-5, with D tentatively TRBD1 (6 bases). The germline V gene encodes CDR1 LGHDT and CDR2 YNNKEL (reference sequence). V was clipped by 4 bases and J by 2 bases, with 14 bases between them. This CDR3 is built from 15 residues. The CDR3 DNA reads as TGTGCCAGCAGCCCACAGGGTGTGAGTCAAGAGACCCAGTACTTC. Amino acid sequence: CASSPQGVSQETQYF.

The chain uses TRBV5-4 and TRBJ2-2, with a possible D match to TRBD2 (6 bases). There are 12 residues in the CDR3. Between the trimmed V and J ends, which lost 4 bases and 7 bases, there was a span of 8 bases. Germline values: CDR1 SGHNT, CDR2 YYREEE (reference sequence). The CDR3 DNA is TGTGCCAGCAGCCGGGGGAGCGGGGAGCTGTTTTTT. Translating gives CASSRGSGELFF.

The chain carries TRBV19 and TRBJ1-1; D perhaps matches TRBD1 (5 bases). CDR1 is LNHDA, CDR2 SQIVND, per germline (reference sequence). Trimming took 4 bases from V and 4 from J, leaving 16 bases between them. The CDR3 contains 15 residues. The CDR3 here is CASSTGGARGTEAFF. The CDR3 DNA sequence: TGTGCCAGTAGTACCGGCGGGGCGAGGGGCACTGAAGCTTTCTTT.

The genes are TRBV5-6 and TRBJ1-1, with D perhaps TRBD1 (5 bases). The CDR3 consists of 18 residues. Trimming pared 2 bases from V and 1 base from J, leaving 21 bases between. Germline V lookup: CDR1 SGHDT, CDR2 YYEEEE. Here the CDR3 reads CASSFVAKGAGKNTEAFF. CDR3 nucleotide sequence: TGTGCCAGCAGCTTTGTCGCGAAAGGGGCGGGTAAGAACACTGAAGCTTTCTTT.

V gene TRBV19 combines with J gene TRBJ1-1; 7 bases map to TRBD1. The CDR3 length is 14 residues. The V and J ends lost 6 bases and 7 bases, in that order; junction bases with no gene match: 11. The germline V gene encodes CDR1 LNHDA and CDR2 SQIVND (reference sequence). CDR3 loop: CASRLTGEEDEAFF. The DNA for the CDR3 is TGTGCCAGTAGATTAACAGGGGAAGAGGATGAAGCTTTCTTT.

This clone was counted only a few times. The rearrangement joins TRBV4-1 to TRBJ1-1, with D possibly TRBD1 on 6 matching bases. V was pared by 5 bases and J by 1 base, with 14 bases between. From germline, CDR1 is MGHRA and CDR2 YSYEKL. This CDR3 has 15 amino acids. The chain's CDR3 is CASSYRQVENTEAFF. The CDR3 DNA reads as TGCGCCAGCAGCTACCGACAGGTTGAGAACACTGAAGCTTTCTTT.